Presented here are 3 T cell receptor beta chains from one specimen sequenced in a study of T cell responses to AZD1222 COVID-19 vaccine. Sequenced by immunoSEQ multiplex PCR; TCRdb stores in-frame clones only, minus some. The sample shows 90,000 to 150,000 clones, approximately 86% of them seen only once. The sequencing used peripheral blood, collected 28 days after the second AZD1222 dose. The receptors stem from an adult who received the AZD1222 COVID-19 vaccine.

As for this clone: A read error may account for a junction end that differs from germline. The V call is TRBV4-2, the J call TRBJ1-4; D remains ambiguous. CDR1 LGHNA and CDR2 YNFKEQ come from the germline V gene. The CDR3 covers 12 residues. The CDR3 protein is CASRQVGEKLFF. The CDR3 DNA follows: TGTGCCAGCAGGCAAGTGGGCGAAAAACTGTTTTTT.

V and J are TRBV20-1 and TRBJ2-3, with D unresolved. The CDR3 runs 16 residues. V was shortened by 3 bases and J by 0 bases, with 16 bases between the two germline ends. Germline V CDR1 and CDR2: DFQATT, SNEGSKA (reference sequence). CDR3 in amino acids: CSASTRFGSSTDTQYF. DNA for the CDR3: TGCAGTGCTAGTACTCGGTTTGGATCTAGCACAGATACGCAGTATTTT.

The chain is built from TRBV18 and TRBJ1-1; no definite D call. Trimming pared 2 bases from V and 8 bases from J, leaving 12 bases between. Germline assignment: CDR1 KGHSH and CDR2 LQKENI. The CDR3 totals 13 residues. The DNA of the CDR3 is TGTGCCAGCTCACCAGGTTTACAGAACGAAGCTTTCTTT. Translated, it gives CASSPGLQNEAFF. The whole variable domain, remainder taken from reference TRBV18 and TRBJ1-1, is NAGVMQNPRHLVRRRGQEARLRCSPMKGHSHVYWYRQLPEEGLKFMVYLQKENIIDESGMPKERFSAEFPKEGPSILRIQQVVRGDSAAYFCASSPGLQNEAFFGQGTRLTVV.